A selection of T cell receptor beta chains follows, all from one sample in a study of blood T cells in healthy people across ages. TCRdb re-derived calls from the 5' RACE reads in MiXCR, one entry per CDR3 protein. The top ten clones hold roughly 7% of a sample with about 1.4 million distinct CDR3 sequences, approximately 60% of them seen once. Sequencing was done on a sample of blood. All receptors come from a man aged 18 to 30 in good health. Both conserved end residues are part of each CDR3. The D gene is left open where the match is weak. Clone size appears in some rows only: once, few, many, or a class for an expanded clone.

>TRBJ2-3|NA|TRBV20-1|few
CSAAGTDTQYF
TGCAGTGCCGCGGGTACGGATACGCAGTATTTT
>TRBJ2-7|NA|TRBV2|NA
CASSEESYNEQYF
TGTGCCAGCAGTGAGGAATCCTACAATGAGCAGTACTTC
>TRBJ2-7|NA|TRBV3-1|NA
CASSQDITQYPYEQYF
TGTGCCAGCAGCCAAGATATCACACAGTACCCCTACGAGCAGTACTTC
>TRBJ1-3|NA|TRBV4-1|NA
CASSQSGNTIYF
TGTGCCAGCAGTCAGTCAGGAAACACCATATATTTT
>TRBJ2-5|TRBD1|TRBV20-1|NA
CSAPDRGRIQTQYF
TGCAGTGCTCCAGACAGGGGGCGCATCCAGACCCAGTACTTC
>TRBJ2-5|NA|TRBV6-2/TRBV6-3|few
CASSPTSLRETQYF
TGTGCCAGCAGTCCGACCTCATTGCGGGAGACCCAGTACTTC
>TRBJ1-1|NA|TRBV29-1|NA
CSVAGAEARGAFF
TGCAGCGTTGCGGGGGCAGAAGCCCGGGGGGCTTTCTTT
>TRBJ1-3|NA|TRBV30|NA
CAFEVQSGNTIYF
TGTGCCTTTGAGGTCCAATCTGGAAACACCATATATTTT
>TRBJ2-7|NA|TRBV29-1|NA
CSVAESSEQYF
TGCAGCGTTGCGGAGTCGAGCGAGCAGTACTTC
>TRBJ2-7|NA|TRBV29-1|NA
CSVVGVEGGSYEQYF
TGCAGCGTTGTTGGGGTAGAGGGTGGCTCCTACGAGCAGTACTTC
>TRBJ2-3|TRBD1|TRBV29-1|few
CSVVLRGRTDTQYF
TGCAGCGTTGTTCTAAGGGGGCGCACAGATACGCAGTATTTT
>TRBJ1-4|NA|TRBV7-6|NA
CASSFYVGATNEKLFF
TGTGCCAGCAGCTTTTACGTCGGGGCAACTAATGAAAAACTGTTTTTT
>TRBJ1-1|NA|TRBV5-1|NA
CASSTHEQYTRTEAFF
TGCGCCAGCAGCACCCATGAACAGTACACGAGGACTGAAGCTTTCTTT
>TRBJ1-2|NA|TRBV20-1|few
CSARGDRYGYTF
TGCAGTGCTAGAGGAGACAGATATGGCTACACCTTC
>TRBJ2-7|NA|TRBV29-1|few
CSAAPAGSYEQYF
TGCAGCGCCGCCCCAGCGGGCTCCTACGAGCAGTACTTC
>TRBJ1-2|NA|TRBV4-2|NA
CASSQENRPGSNYGYTF
TGTGCCAGCAGCCAAGAAAACCGGCCAGGGAGTAACTATGGCTACACCTTC
>TRBJ1-4|NA|TRBV7-2|few
CASSLRRGNEKLFF
TGTGCCAGCAGCTTAAGGCGGGGGAATGAAAAACTGTTTTTT
>TRBJ2-3|NA|TRBV20-1|few
CSGVADTQYF
TGCAGTGGAGTGGCGGATACGCAGTATTTT
>TRBJ2-5|TRBD2|TRBV27|NA
CASSLSGGRPETQYF
TGTGCCAGCAGTCTCAGCGGGGGGCGGCCAGAGACCCAGTACTTC
>TRBJ2-2|NA|TRBV2|NA
CASSVVSYTGELFF
TGTGCCAGCAGTGTGGTCTCTTACACCGGGGAGCTGTTTTTT
>TRBJ2-3|NA|TRBV11-2|NA
CASSLVNGKTDTQYF
TGTGCCAGCAGCTTAGTGAACGGTAAAACGGATACGCAGTATTTT
>TRBJ2-4|NA|TRBV20-1|NA
CSAHGSPVAKNIQYF
TGCAGTGCTCATGGTTCGCCAGTAGCCAAAAACATTCAGTACTTC
>TRBJ2-2|TRBD2|TRBV6-2/TRBV6-3|NA
CASSYSMSSGRITGELFF
TGTGCCAGCAGTTACTCGATGTCTAGCGGGAGAATCACCGGGGAGCTGTTTTTT